This TCR beta chain originates from a study of human T cells and chemical hapten exposure. Study in general: Sensitization applied 2% DPC to approximately 2 cm by approximately 2 cm of upper inner arm skin.

Germline V CDR1 and CDR2: SGDLS, YYNGEE. This CDR3 is built from 18 residues. Trimming took 0 bases from V and 0 from J; bases not matched to a gene: 11. Each CDR3 protein is one row after TCRdb ran MiXCR on the RACE reads. The sample lists 75,000 to 90,000 distinct CDR3 sequences, 10% to 13% occurring once. Time point: patch test 3, about 24 weeks after DPC sensitization. The treatment denotes: therapeutic diphenylcyclopropenone sensitization with weekly scalp DPC. Total RNA extraction was carried out from unfractionated whole blood. The specimen was whole blood, collected in connection with sensitization to the hapten diphenylcyclopropenone (DPC). The rearrangement joins TRBV9 to TRBJ2-5; 7 bases map to TRBD2. The TCR was taken from a woman between 50 and 59 years old with alopecia areata. Some clones in this sample may be carry-over from other donors' samples. CDR3 bases: TGTGCCAGCAGCGTAGTGGATGCGTCTAGCGGACACCAAGAGACCCAGTACTTC. It translates to CASSVVDASSGHQETQYF.